This T cell receptor beta chain was captured by sequencing in a study of shared clonotypes between healthy human individuals. Researchers partitioned CD4+ cells into CD45RA+ naive and CD45RA-negative memory subsets. The data were produced by immunoSEQ multiplex PCR, yet TCRdb's version contains in-frame clones alone and is incomplete. The sample consists of some 2.1 million clones, 95% of them appearing once. Comments on this clone: Antigen unknown.

The CDR3 covers 14 residues. The ends were cut back, 2 bases at V and 9 bases at J, with 14 bases in the middle. Germline CDR1 reads SGHTA; CDR2 reads FQGNSA. Points from the study as a whole: Sorted-subset sequencing, rarefaction showed, was incomplete despite large depth. Sharing across four donors was highest in naive CD4 (roughly 5%) and lowest in memory CD8 (0.4%). Clonotypes not shared had lower generation probabilities than those common to all four donors.

This clonotype was obtained from a man younger than 35 in good health. This chain links TRBV7-2 with TRBJ2-1; weak D call: TRBD2 (5 bases). Sequenced material: naive CD4+ T cells sorted from blood. As for subset: CD45RA+ positively selected. CDR3 nucleotide sequence: TGTGCCAGCAGCTTAAGTTTGGCGGGCGGTGAGCAGTTCTTC. This codes for CASSLSLAGGEQFF.